This T cell receptor (beta chain) was identified during a study of CD8+CD57+ T cells in acquired aplastic anemia. CDR1 and CDR2 from the germline V gene are SNHLY and FYNNEI. Trimming stripped 7 bases from V and 0 bases from J, with 13 bases between. The CDR3 is 15 amino acids. Using genomic DNA as the template, TCR beta VDJ and CDR3 profiling was carried out. TCRdb used MiXCR to reprocess the reads, holding one entry per CDR3 protein. The repertoire consists of 180,000 or so distinct CDR3 sequences, with 46% occurring once and the leading ten covering 2.9%. The receptor was derived from a human donor in good health. Sequenced sample: sorted CD4+, CD8+, or CD8+CD57+ T cells (not recorded which) from PBMCs. V is TRBV2 and J is TRBJ1-5; D possibly corresponds to TRBD1 (5 bases). The CDR3 region is CASTPLGDSNQPQHF. DNA of the CDR3: TGTGCCAGCACCCCTTTGGGGGATAGCAATCAGCCCCAGCATTTT. Complete variable domain (other parts from reference TRBV2 and TRBJ1-5): EPEVTQTPSHQVTQMGQEVILRCVPISNHLYFYWYRQILGQKVEFLVSFYNNEISEKSEIFDDQFSVERPDGSNFTLKIRSTKLEDSAMYFCASTPLGDSNQPQHFGDGTRLSIL.